The sequence of this T cell receptor (beta chain) was determined in a study of CD8 T cells in Susac syndrome. Study overall: Patients with Susac syndrome were therapy-naive, on corticosteroids, or on intravenous immunoglobulin alone at the time that blood was drawn.

Bulk CD8+ and CD4+ cells came from magnetic negative isolation; CD8+ TEMRA by FACS. An input of roughly 0.5 to 1 ug of RNA was subjected to reverse transcription using random hexamers. Across 54 Vbeta and 13 Jbeta, TCR beta CDR3 was amplified with immunoSEQ multiplex PCR. A single record per CDR3 protein comes from TCRdb applying MiXCR to the immunoSEQ multiplex PCR reads. The sample carries about 130,000 distinct CDR3 sequences, 95% recorded once. Concerning this clonotype: The antigen is unknown.

The study's findings and limits: There were under 20 Susac-specific public clones in total CD8+ repertoires and several in CD8+ TEMRA repertoires.

This clonotype was obtained from a human donor with Susac syndrome. The sample was CD8+ T cells from PBMCs.

The CDR3 DNA reads TGCGCCAGCGAGGAGGTACCCGAAGACAATGAGCAGTTCTTC. This codes for CASEEVPEDNEQFF. This chain uses TRBV5-1 with TRBJ2-1; TRBD2 might be the D (5 bases). The V gene lost 7 bases and the J gene lost 5 bases, with 16 bases spanning the gap. This CDR3 is 14 amino acids long. Germline V lookup: CDR1 SGHRS, CDR2 YFSETQ.